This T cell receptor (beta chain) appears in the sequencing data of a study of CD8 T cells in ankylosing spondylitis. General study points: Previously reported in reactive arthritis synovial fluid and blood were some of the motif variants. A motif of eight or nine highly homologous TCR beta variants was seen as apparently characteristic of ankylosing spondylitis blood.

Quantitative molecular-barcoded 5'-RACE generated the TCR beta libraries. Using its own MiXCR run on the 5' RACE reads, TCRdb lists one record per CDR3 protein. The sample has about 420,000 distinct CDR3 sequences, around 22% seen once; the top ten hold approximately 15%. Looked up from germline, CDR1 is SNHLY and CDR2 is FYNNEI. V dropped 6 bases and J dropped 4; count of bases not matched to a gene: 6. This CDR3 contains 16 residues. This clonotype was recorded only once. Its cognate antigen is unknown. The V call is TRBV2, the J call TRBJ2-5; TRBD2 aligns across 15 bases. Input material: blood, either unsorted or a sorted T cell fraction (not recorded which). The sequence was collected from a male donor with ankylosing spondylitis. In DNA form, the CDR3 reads TGTGCCAGCAGCGATGGACTAGCGGGAGGGCCAGAGACCCAGTACTTC. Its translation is CASSDGLAGGPETQYF.